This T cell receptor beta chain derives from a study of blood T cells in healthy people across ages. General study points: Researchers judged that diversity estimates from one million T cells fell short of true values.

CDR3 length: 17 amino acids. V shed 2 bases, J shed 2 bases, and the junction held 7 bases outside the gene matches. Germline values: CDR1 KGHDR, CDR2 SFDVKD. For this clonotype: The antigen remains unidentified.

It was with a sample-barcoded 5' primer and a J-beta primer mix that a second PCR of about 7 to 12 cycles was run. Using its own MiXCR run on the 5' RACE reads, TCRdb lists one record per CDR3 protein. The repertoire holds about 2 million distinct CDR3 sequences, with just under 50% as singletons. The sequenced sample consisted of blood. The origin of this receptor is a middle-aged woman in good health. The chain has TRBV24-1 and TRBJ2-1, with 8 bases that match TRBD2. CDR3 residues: CATSDWAAGATYNEQFF. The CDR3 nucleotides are TGTGCCACCAGTGATTGGGCAGCGGGGGCGACCTACAATGAGCAGTTCTTC.